The 21 T cell receptor beta chains below come from one sample, sequenced in a study of OX40 agonist ivuxolimab in advanced cancers. The assay was immunoSEQ multiplex PCR, and TCRdb's table has in-frame clones only and misses some. The sample contains tens of thousands of clones, nearly 95% of which appear only once. The specimen was CD4+ or CD8+ T cells sorted from blood, collected in a trial of the OX40 agonist ivuxolimab. All receptors come from an adult with an advanced solid tumor such as melanoma, head and neck, liver or kidney cancer.

The rearrangement uses TRBV9 and TRBJ2-7, with 10 bases lining up with TRBD1. Germline trimming cut 3 bases from V and 4 bases from J; bases unmatched to any gene: 1. CDR3 length: 13 residues. Germline loops: CDR1 SGDLS, CDR2 YYNGEE. CDR3 nucleotide sequence: TGTGCCAGCAGCGGGACAGGGGGGTACGAGCAGTACTTC. Its translation: CASSGTGGYEQYF.

The rearrangement links TRBV4-1 to TRBJ1-1; D is perhaps TRBD1 (5 bases). Germline lookup yields CDR1 MGHRA and CDR2 YSYEKL. This CDR3 is built from 15 residues. V lost 0 bases, J lost 4 bases, and 12 bases lay in between. Here the CDR3 reads CASSQEGRGGTEAFF. CDR3 in DNA: TGCGCCAGCAGCCAAGAGGGGAGGGGAGGCACTGAAGCTTTCTTT.

This clone was seen only once. V is TRBV19 and J is TRBJ1-5, with TRBD1 matching over 7 bases. V trimming: 4 bases; J trimming: 2 bases; junction bases outside the gene matches: 5. Germline V gene data show CDR1 as LNHDA and CDR2 as SQIVND (reference sequence). The CDR3 contains 15 residues. The CDR3 here is CASSTDREGNQPQHF. In DNA form, the CDR3 reads TGTGCCAGTAGTACCGACAGGGAGGGCAATCAGCCCCAGCATTTT.

This sequence joins TRBV30 and TRBJ2-1; D not resolved. Germline lookup yields CDR1 GTSNPN and CDR2 SVGIG (reference sequence). The CDR3 sequence is 15 residues long. Trimming took 4 bases from V and 0 from J, leaving 13 bases between them. The CDR3 sequence is CAWISDRSSYNEQFF. As DNA, the CDR3 is TGTGCCTGGATTTCCGACCGGAGCTCCTACAATGAGCAGTTCTTC.

The CDR3 loop is CASSHLTGDEGELFF. CDR3 in DNA: TGTGCCAGCAGCCACCTGACAGGGGATGAGGGGGAGCTGTTTTTT. This chain connects TRBV14 to TRBJ2-2; the match to TRBD1 covers 8 bases. Trimming cost V 3 bases and J 8 bases; bases outside gene matches: 8. Per germline, CDR1 SGHDN and CDR2 FVKESK. The CDR3 sequence is 15 residues long.

This chain connects TRBV19 to TRBJ1-1; 11 bases fit TRBD1. Trimming cost V 3 bases and J 1 base; bases outside gene matches: 4. Germline CDR1 and CDR2: LNHDA and SQIVND (reference sequence). This CDR3 comprises 16 residues. The CDR3 nucleotides are TGTGCCAGTAGTATCGGACAGGGGGCGCCGAACACTGAAGCTTTCTTT. It is translated as CASSIGQGAPNTEAFF.

V is TRBV9 and J is TRBJ2-3; maybe TRBD1 (6 bases). CDR1 and CDR2 from the germline V gene are SGDLS and YYNGEE. Between the trimmed V and J ends, which lost 0 bases and 5 bases, there was a span of 13 bases. The CDR3 is 15 amino acids. CDR3 DNA sequence: TGTGCCAGCAGCGTAGGTCTGGGGGCAGGAGATACGCAGTATTTT. Its protein is CASSVGLGAGDTQYF. The full variable domain, its missing parts supplied by reference TRBV9 and TRBJ2-3, is DSGVTQTPKHLITATGQRVTLRCSPRSGDLSVYWYQQSLDQGLQFLIQYYNGEERAKGNILERFSAQQFPDLHSELNLSSLELGDSALYFCASSVGLGAGDTQYFGPGTRLTVL.

J is TRBJ2-3 and V is TRBV7-9; D ambiguous. Germline V CDR1 and CDR2: SEHNR, FQNEAQ (reference sequence). This CDR3 has 16 residues. Trimming pared 3 bases from V and 0 bases from J, leaving 13 bases between. Here the CDR3 DNA reads TGTGCCAGCAGCTTCCCCGAAGTAGAAAGCACAGATACGCAGTATTTT. It specifies CASSFPEVESTDTQYF.

The J gene is TRBJ2-7, the V gene TRBV7-9; TRBD1 agrees at 10 bases. Germline CDR1 reads SEHNR; CDR2 reads FQNEAQ (reference sequence). Losses at the gene ends were 2 bases for V and 3 bases for J; bases not matched to a gene: 4. CDR3 size: 15 residues. For the CDR3, the DNA is TGTGCCAGCAGCTTAAAGGGACAGGGGATCTACGAGCAGTACTTC. Protein product: CASSLKGQGIYEQYF.

The V and J genes are TRBV7-9 and TRBJ2-2, with 7 bases matching TRBD2. Germline assignment: CDR1 SEHNR and CDR2 FQNEAQ (reference sequence). The CDR3 has 11 amino acids. In DNA, the CDR3 is TGTGCAGGACTAGACGCCGGGGAGCTGTTTTTT. Protein: CAGLDAGELFF. Looking up the rest from reference TRBV7-9 and TRBJ2-2 gives the full variable domain: DTGVSQNPRHKITKRGQNVTFRCDPISEHNRLYWYRQTLGQGPEFLTYFQNEAQLEKSRLLSDRFSAERPKGSFSTLEIQRTEQGDSAMYLCAGLDAGELFFGEGSRLTVL.

The V and J genes are TRBV12-5 and TRBJ1-4; 8 nucleotides match TRBD1. The trim removed 6 bases at V and 6 bases at J, leaving 6 bases unmatched. The CDR3 contains 14 residues. Germline V gene data show CDR1 as LGHNT and CDR2 as FRNRAP. The CDR3 loop is CASGLGQGDEKLFF. The CDR3 DNA sequence: TGTGCTAGTGGCCTCGGACAGGGTGATGAAAAACTGTTTTTT.

Relative to its sample, this clone is medium-sized (0.01 to 0.1%). The chain combines TRBV7-6 with TRBJ2-7, with D possibly matching TRBD2 (6 bases). Germline assignment: CDR1 SGHVS and CDR2 FNYEAQ. This CDR3 comprises 16 residues. V was clipped by 5 bases and J by 2 bases, with 19 bases between them. Written as DNA, the CDR3 is TGTGCCAGCAGCGATGGCCCTCCGGGACTGACCTACGAGCAGTACTTC. Translated: CASSDGPPGLTYEQYF.

The chain employs TRBV7-9 and TRBJ2-5; 7 bases are shared with TRBD1. TRBJ2-7 matches the DNA end more closely, so the J call is doubtful. This CDR3 contains 13 residues. Germline assignment: CDR1 SEHNR and CDR2 FQNEAQ (reference sequence). The DNA of the CDR3 is TGTGCCAGCAGCCCAGGGGGCTCCTACGAGCAGTACTTC. Its translation is CASSPGGSYEQYF.

The CDR3: CASSEGQTTSTDTQYF. CDR3 nucleotides: TGTGCCAGCAGTGAAGGCCAGACAACTAGCACAGATACGCAGTATTTT. V usage is TRBV2 and J usage is TRBJ2-3; D gene unclear. This CDR3 has 16 residues. CDR1 is SNHLY, CDR2 FYNNEI, per germline. The ends were cut back, 1 base at V and 0 bases at J, with 11 bases in the middle.

V gene TRBV5-1 combines with J gene TRBJ1-1; a weak D match, TRBD1 (6 bases). V lost 2 bases to trimming and J lost 4 bases, with 15 bases between them. CDR3 length: 15 amino acids. The germline CDR1 and CDR2 sequences are SGHRS and YFSETQ. In nucleotides, the CDR3 is TGCGCCAGCAGCTTCACAGGGATAGGGAGCACTGAAGCTTTCTTT. Translation: CASSFTGIGSTEAFF.

This chain uses TRBV2 with TRBJ2-1; maybe TRBD2 (6 bases). This CDR3 has 11 amino acids. V lost 4 bases and J lost 14, with 12 bases in between. CDR1 SNHLY and CDR2 FYNNEI come from the germline V gene. The DNA for the CDR3 is TGTGCCAGCAGTGCGGAGGGGAAGAAGTTCTTC. Translated, it gives CASSAEGKKFF. Looking up the rest from reference TRBV2 and TRBJ2-1 gives the full variable domain: EPEVTQTPSHQVTQMGQEVILRCVPISNHLYFYWYRQILGQKVEFLVSFYNNEISEKSEIFDDQFSVERPDGSNFTLKIRSTKLEDSAMYFCASSAEGKKFFGPGTRLTVL.

J is TRBJ2-1 and V is TRBV18; tentatively, D is TRBD1 or TRBD2 (5 bases each). The CDR3 contains 15 residues. Germline-derived CDR1 and CDR2 are KGHSH and LQKENI. Between the trimmed V and J ends, which lost 2 bases and 3 bases, there was a span of 11 bases. CDR3 sequence reads: CASSPTGRSYNEQFF. The CDR3 nucleotides are TGTGCCAGCTCACCAACGGGGCGAAGCTACAATGAGCAGTTCTTC.

This chain joins TRBV19 and TRBJ1-1; D not resolved. CDR1 is LNHDA and CDR2 is SQIVND in the germline V gene (reference sequence). CDR3 length: 12 residues. V lost 3 bases to trimming and J lost 7 bases, with 9 bases between them. The CDR3 protein is CASSIWGHEAFF. CDR3 in DNA: TGTGCCAGTAGTATCTGGGGTCATGAAGCTTTCTTT.

V is TRBV4-1 and J is TRBJ2-2, with D perhaps assigned TRBD1 or TRBD2 (6 bases each). Germline CDR1 is MGHRA and CDR2 is YSYEKL. This CDR3 region has 15 residues. Between the trimmed V and J ends, which lost 2 bases and 7 bases, there was a span of 14 bases. As DNA, the CDR3 is TGCGCCAGCAGCCAACGTGGGGGGCGCGGCGGGGAGCTGTTTTTT. It specifies CASSQRGGRGGELFF.

V and J are TRBV4-1 and TRBJ2-5; the D gene could be TRBD1 or TRBD2 (5 bases each). Germline lookup yields CDR1 MGHRA and CDR2 YSYEKL. The CDR3 runs to 18 residues. Trimming left V 0 bases short and J 0 bases short, with 17 bases between. CDR3 coding DNA: TGCGCCAGCAGCCAAGAAGGCCCGGGACGCAACCACCAAGAGACCCAGTACTTC. Its protein is CASSQEGPGRNHQETQYF.

The chain combines TRBV19 with TRBJ1-5; D is uncertain. V was pared by 3 bases and J by 2 bases, with 14 bases between. Germline-derived CDR1 and CDR2 are LNHDA and SQIVND (reference sequence). The CDR3 consists of 16 residues. The CDR3 region is CASSIPLTAGNQPQHF. CDR3 nucleotides: TGTGCCAGTAGTATCCCCCTCACGGCTGGCAATCAGCCCCAGCATTTT.